This T cell receptor beta chain was sequenced during a study of shared clonotypes between healthy human individuals. Germline V gene data show CDR1 as SGDLS and CDR2 as YYNGEE. Deletions cut 0 bases from V and 0 bases from J, with 12 bases between. The CDR3 is 16 amino acids. TCRdb's copy holds only in-frame clones and misses some; the assay was immunoSEQ multiplex PCR. The data contain nearly 500,000 clones, over 60% of them seen just once; the ten biggest clones take up approximately 13%. This receptor was obtained from a woman aged 40 to 55 in good health. Some clones in this sample may be carry-over from other donors' samples. The chain joins TRBV9 to TRBJ2-5; D unresolved. Sequenced input: PBMCs. The CDR3 DNA reads TGTGCCAGCAGCGTAGGGGGTACCCTGTACCAAGAGACCCAGTACTTC. Translating it yields CASSVGGTLYQETQYF. The entire variable domain, with the rest obtained from reference TRBV9 and TRBJ2-5, is as follows: DSGVTQTPKHLITATGQRVTLRCSPRSGDLSVYWYQQSLDQGLQFLIQYYNGEERAKGNILERFSAQQFPDLHSELNLSSLELGDSALYFCASSVGGTLYQETQYFGPGTRLLVL.